This TCR beta chain was observed in a study of PD-1 blockade in classical Hodgkin lymphoma (dated by TCRdb to 2018 to 2021). Concerning the study at large: Nivolumab dosing was 3 mg/kg intravenously every 2 weeks, continuing until either disease progression or unacceptable toxicity. The study used TCR beta sequencing and CyTOF to define a peripheral blood immune signature of response to PD-1 blockade in classical Hodgkin lymphoma. Results and caveats for the whole study, not just this receptor: Baseline TCR diversity was reported to be lower in newly diagnosed patients than in healthy donors, and even lower in relapsed/refractory patients. Only a single clinical trial cohort was studied, and what caused the repertoire differences, possibly disease activity or prior therapy, remained undefined. Trial patients with a complete response had baseline diversity similar to that of newly diagnosed patients, while partial responders and progressors had significantly lower diversity. Diversity was lower in patients who began nivolumab less than 1 year after ASCT, so these patients were left out of later analyses to avoid confounding by immune reconstitution. CD4+ but not CD8+ TCR diversity rose significantly by C4D1 (p=0.0027 vs p=0.16), most apparent in complete responders (p=0.02).

The Qiagen DNeasy kit was used to extract genomic DNA from unsorted PBMCs and from the negatively selected CD4+ and CD8+ fractions. Using primers that anneal to V and J segments, immunoSEQ multiplex PCR amplified the TCR beta CDR3 regions. Amplification bias was minimized using a synthetic immune receptor repertoire, and residual bias was removed computationally after sequencing. Per the original workflow: Custom Python scripts were used to quantify repertoire diversity as the Shannon entropy index. Unsorted, CD4+ and CD8+ repertoires were analyzed separately, except for combined analyses in which CD4+ and CD8+ sequences were merged in silico. A clone counted as expanded when the clone's frequency after treatment rose at least 2-fold relative to C1D1, and clones undetected at baseline were given a pseudocount of 0.5. Singleton clones were defined as clones with 0 or 1 copy at C1D1, and non-singleton clones were defined as clones with 2 or more copies. Clones expanded in unsorted samples were annotated as CD4+, CD8+ or unknown by matching protein sequences in sorted samples from the same patient. Wilcoxon tests were applied to paired samples to test diversity changes from C1D1 to C4D1. TCRdb limited this immuneACCESS table to in-frame rearrangements with V and J called. A share of clones is missing; checked studies link under half to unresolved V genes, and the rest is unexplained. Clone size and V and J calls were adopted from that table, with D and trimming inferred from the DNA. In this sample the table shows approximately 10,000 clones, 74% of which occur a single time. Jointly, the top ten make up 4% of the sample.

Concerning this clone: No antigen is known for it. Base qualities are not recorded, but no much larger clone differs from it by a single base.

CDR1 and CDR2, per the germline V gene, are MDHEN and SYDVKM. Inclusive of the bounding cysteine and phenylalanine, the CDR3 is 15 residues long. Only CDR3 DNA is held: 45 bases, read in frame from base 1. V is pruned by 5 bases and J by 3 bases, leaving 8 bases of the junction without a gene match. The time point label here, explained by the study, means: cycle 1 day 1 (C1D1), immediately before nivolumab initiation. All trial patients had relapsed after autologous stem cell transplantation, with cohorts A, B and C differing in prior brentuximab vedotin exposure. CD4+ T cells were purified from thawed PBMCs by magnetic negative selection with a Miltenyi CD4+ T cell isolation kit. The trial cohort was composed of around 60 patients with relapsed/refractory classical Hodgkin lymphoma, for whom complete response, partial response or progressive disease was recorded as best overall response. Trial patients were treated with single-agent nivolumab in the multi-cohort phase II CheckMate 205 trial. An independent review committee assessed best overall response using the 2007 International Working Group response criteria. Trial PBMCs were collected just before the start of nivolumab (C1D1) and during therapy at cycle 2 day 1 and cycle 4 day 1. Peripheral blood was collected in 8 mL Vacutainer Cell Preparation Tubes, from which PBMCs were isolated by centrifugation and then cryopreserved. Purified CD4+ and CD8+ fractions were generated only in cases for which an additional PBMC sample was available. Magnetically labelled cells were depleted on LS columns in a quadroMACS separator, and the flow-through was collected as the purified fraction.

The sequence was collected from a human donor with classical Hodgkin lymphoma. In this chain, TRBV28 is recombined with TRBJ2-7; 9 nucleotides in the junction match TRBD2. Material: CD4+ T cells from blood, obtained at baseline. In nucleotides, the sequence is TGTGCCAGCAGTGGGGGGACTAGCCGAGGCTACGAGCAGTACTTC. It translates to CASSGGTSRGYEQYF.